These 4 T cell receptor beta chains originate from one sample sequenced in a study of blood T cell repertoires in COVID-19. The assay was immunoSEQ multiplex PCR, and TCRdb's table has in-frame clones only and misses some. In the table there are some 700,000 clones, more than 80% of which are singletons. The sample comprised peripheral blood. The source is a young woman with acute or convalescent COVID-19.

This clone was seen only once. The V gene is TRBV6-5, the J gene TRBJ1-2; 11 bases agree with TRBD1. The CDR3 length is 14 residues. Germline V gene sequence: CDR1 MNHEY, CDR2 SVGAGI. After removal of 2 bases from V and 7 bases from J, the junction contained 3 bases not matched to a gene. As DNA, the CDR3 is TGTGCCAGCAGTTACCGGACAGGGGGCCGTGGCTACACCTTC. It specifies CASSYRTGGRGYTF.

The J gene is TRBJ1-6, the V gene TRBV5-6; D uncertain. Per the germline V gene, CDR1 is SGHDT and CDR2 is YYEEEE. This CDR3 is 14 amino acids long. The V end lost 6 bases, the J end lost 6 bases, and 13 bases lay between the germline ends. CDR3 nucleotide sequence: TGTGCCAGCAATCCCGGAGGGCTTAATTCACCCCTCCACTTT. Its translation: CASNPGGLNSPLHF.

The gene calls are TRBV4-2 and TRBJ2-3, with TRBD1 identical over 8 bases. From germline, CDR1 is LGHNA and CDR2 YNFKEQ. The CDR3 extends over 15 amino acids. Trimming cost V 3 bases and J 3 bases; bases outside gene matches: 5. In nucleotides, the CDR3 is TGTGCCAGCAGCCAGACAGGGGAGCTTACAGATACGCAGTATTTT. Translation gives CASSQTGELTDTQYF.

The chain is built from TRBV7-8 and TRBJ2-1; 7 nucleotides match TRBD2. Germline V gene data show CDR1 as SGHVS and CDR2 as FQNEAQ. The CDR3 has 15 residues. Trimming cost V 3 bases and J 6 bases; bases outside gene matches: 8. In nucleotides, the CDR3 is TGTGCCAGCAGCTTCGGGGCCGGGGGGTTCAATGAGCAGTTCTTC. Protein: CASSFGAGGFNEQFF.